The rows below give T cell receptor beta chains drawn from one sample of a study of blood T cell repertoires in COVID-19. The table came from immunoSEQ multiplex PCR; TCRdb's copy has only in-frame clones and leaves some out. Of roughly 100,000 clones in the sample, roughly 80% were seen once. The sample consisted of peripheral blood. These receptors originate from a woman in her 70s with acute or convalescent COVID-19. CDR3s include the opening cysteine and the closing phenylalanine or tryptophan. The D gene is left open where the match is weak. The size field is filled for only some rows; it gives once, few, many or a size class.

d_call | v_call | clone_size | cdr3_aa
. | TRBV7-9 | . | CASSLRSRYTGELFF
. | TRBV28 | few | CASRTAHSNQPQHF
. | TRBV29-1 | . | CSVETDGNTIYF
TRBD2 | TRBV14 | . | CASSPRLAAAYEQYF
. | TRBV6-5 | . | CASSTGQWSYEQYF
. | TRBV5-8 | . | CASSSWRGPGQPQHF
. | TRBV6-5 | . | CASSYGQAYTEAFF
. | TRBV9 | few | CASSVDPDYNEQFF
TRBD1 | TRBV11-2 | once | CASSPGQGAYGYTF
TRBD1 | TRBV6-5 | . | CASTGTGGREKLFF
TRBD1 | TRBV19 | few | CASTARGQGAISSYNEQFF
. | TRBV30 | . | CAWIGSSDTQYF
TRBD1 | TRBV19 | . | CASSIDGTGDPNSYEQYF
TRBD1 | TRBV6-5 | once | CASRGPGQIYEQYF
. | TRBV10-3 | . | CATNQQGRAPTEAFF
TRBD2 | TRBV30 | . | CAWRGDYSNTGELFF
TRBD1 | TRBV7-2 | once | CASSFYGTANTEAFF
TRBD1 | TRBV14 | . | CASSLYTGANTGELFF
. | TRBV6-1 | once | CASSAAPSRGQETQYF
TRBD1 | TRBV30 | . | CAWSMGQGTEAFF
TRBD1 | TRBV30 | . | CAWATGLKEKLFF
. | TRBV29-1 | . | CSGGDSYYEQYF
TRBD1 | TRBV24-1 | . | CATSEYGDRRQETQYF
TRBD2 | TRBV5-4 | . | CASSRRLAGQETQYF
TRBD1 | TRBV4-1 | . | CASSLQDRGTGNTIYF
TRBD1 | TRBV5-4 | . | CASSHRTGLYEQFF
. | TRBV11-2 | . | CASSTLLATNEKLFF
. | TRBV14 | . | CASSHAVNRFGETQYF
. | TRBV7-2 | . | CASSLQINYGYTF
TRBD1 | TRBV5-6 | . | CASSSGTGVATNEKLFF
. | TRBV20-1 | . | CSAGADPPLHF
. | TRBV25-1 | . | CASSGVQAGEKLFF
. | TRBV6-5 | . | CASSREGRSGDGYTF
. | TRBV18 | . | CASSPLEGRNSPLHF
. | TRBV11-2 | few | CASSLAGMWADTQYF
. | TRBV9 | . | CASSYTDTQYF
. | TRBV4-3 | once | CASSQQGYGYTF
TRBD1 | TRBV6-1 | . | CASSDPGTGGWNGYTF
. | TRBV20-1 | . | CSASARGGETQYF
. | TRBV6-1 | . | CASSEGPPTGSYNSPLHF
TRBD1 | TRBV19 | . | CASTADRESYEQYF
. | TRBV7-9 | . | CASSPDSLPQHF
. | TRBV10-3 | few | CAISEFSGNQPQHF
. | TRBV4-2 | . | CASSQGGIGVGGLYEQYF
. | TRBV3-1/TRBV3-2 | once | CASSQAIAKNIQYF
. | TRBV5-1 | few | CASSFREVNEQFF
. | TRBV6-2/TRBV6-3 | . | CASSNFRTSKNIQYF
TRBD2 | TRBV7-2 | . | CASSLAASGAYEQYF
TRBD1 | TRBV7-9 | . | CASTMTGGAVGTEAFF
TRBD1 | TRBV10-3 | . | CAISVYRGESEAFF